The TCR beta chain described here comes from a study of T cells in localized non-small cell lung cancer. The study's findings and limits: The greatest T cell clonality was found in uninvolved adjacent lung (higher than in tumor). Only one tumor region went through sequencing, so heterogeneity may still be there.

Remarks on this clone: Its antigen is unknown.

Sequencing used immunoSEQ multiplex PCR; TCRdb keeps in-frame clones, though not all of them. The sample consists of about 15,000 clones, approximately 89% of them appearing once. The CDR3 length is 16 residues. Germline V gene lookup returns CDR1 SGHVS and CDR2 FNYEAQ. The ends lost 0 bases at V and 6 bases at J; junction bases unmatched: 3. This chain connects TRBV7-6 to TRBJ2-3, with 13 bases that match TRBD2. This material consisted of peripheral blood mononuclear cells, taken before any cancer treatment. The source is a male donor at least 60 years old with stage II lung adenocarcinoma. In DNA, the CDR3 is TGTGCCAGCAGCTTAGCCGTACTAGCGGGAGGGGATACGCAGTATTTT. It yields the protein CASSLAVLAGGDTQYF.